The rows below give T cell receptor beta chains drawn from one sample of a study of T cell responses to AZD1222 COVID-19 vaccine. The assay was immunoSEQ multiplex PCR, and TCRdb's table has in-frame clones only and misses some. The data show around 94,000 clones, with about 86% seen just once and 4.5% to 6% held by the top ten. Sequenced here: peripheral blood, sampled on day 0 of AZD1222 vaccination. Every receptor here comes from an adult in good health. The CDR3 runs from the conserved cysteine through the conserved F or W. The D gene is left open where the match is weak. Part of the rows lack a size; the others show once, few, many or a class for expanded clones.

clone size | CDR3 length | D gene | J gene | V gene | CDR3 protein | CDR3 DNA
NA | 15 | NA | TRBJ1-4 | TRBV28 | CASSPRGVPEEKLFF | TGTGCCAGCAGTCCCCGAGGGGTGCCGGAGGAAAAACTGTTTTTT
NA | 13 | TRBD2 | TRBJ2-7 | TRBV6-5 | CASALAGAYEQYF | TGTGCCAGCGCGTTGGCGGGAGCCTACGAGCAGTACTTC
NA | 13 | NA | TRBJ1-5 | TRBV4-2 | CASRADSNQPQHF | TGTGCCAGCAGGGCAGATAGCAATCAGCCCCAGCATTTT
once | 12 | NA | TRBJ1-4 | TRBV28 | CASSLYGEKLFF | TGTGCCAGCAGTTTATACGGGGAAAAACTGTTTTTT
NA | 16 | TRBD1 | TRBJ2-7 | TRBV4-2 | CASSQGDRGGTYEQYF | TGTGCCAGCAGCCAAGGGGACAGGGGAGGGACTTACGAGCAGTACTTC
NA | 14 | NA | TRBJ1-1 | TRBV3-1/TRBV3-2 | CASSPTYKAAEAFF | TGTGCCAGCAGCCCTACTTATAAAGCAGCTGAAGCTTTCTTT
once | 16 | TRBD1 | TRBJ2-5 | TRBV9 | CASSVAETGWGETQYF | TGTGCCAGCAGCGTAGCCGAGACAGGGTGGGGGGAGACCCAGTACTTC
NA | 17 | NA | TRBJ2-6 | TRBV24-1 | CATSDGSGSSGANVLTF | TGTGCCACCAGTGACGGTTCAGGGAGCTCTGGGGCCAACGTCCTGACTTTC
NA | 15 | NA | TRBJ1-2 | TRBV6-2/TRBV6-3 | CASSGGTVLNYGYTF | TGTGCCAGCAGCGGAGGGACGGTTCTAAACTATGGCTACACCTTC
NA | 13 | TRBD1 | TRBJ2-1 | TRBV11-2 | CASSLDRANEQFF | TGTGCCAGCAGCTTGGACAGGGCTAATGAGCAGTTCTTC
once | 12 | NA | TRBJ1-4 | TRBV2 | CASSAWREKLFF | TGTGCCAGCAGCGCTTGGCGAGAAAAACTGTTTTTT
NA | 14 | NA | TRBJ1-5 | TRBV5-4 | CASSSRDSNQPQHF | TGTGCCAGCAGCTCCCGGGACAGCAATCAGCCCCAGCATTTT
NA | 12 | NA | TRBJ1-1 | TRBV5-1 | CASSDPGEEAFF | TGCGCCAGCAGCGACCCAGGGGAGGAAGCTTTCTTT
NA | 17 | NA | TRBJ1-2 | TRBV23-1 | CASSQSVAEGLKRSYTF | TGCGCCAGCAGTCAATCGGTGGCAGAAGGTCTAAAAAGAAGCTACACCTTC
NA | 14 | TRBD2 | TRBJ2-7 | TRBV18 | CASSPLAGGYEQYF | TGTGCCAGCTCACCACTAGCGGGAGGCTACGAGCAGTACTTC
once | 12 | NA | TRBJ1-5 | TRBV27 | CASSLWGQPQHF | TGTGCCAGCAGTTTATGGGGTCAGCCCCAGCATTTT
NA | 16 | NA | TRBJ2-6 | TRBV7-2 | CASIEGPNSGANVLTF | TGTGCCAGTATCGAGGGTCCAAACTCTGGGGCCAACGTCCTGACTTTC
NA | 15 | TRBD1 | TRBJ2-4 | TRBV7-2 | CASSHRQGAKNIQYF | TGTGCCAGCAGCCACAGACAGGGGGCCAAAAACATTCAGTACTTC
NA | 15 | NA | TRBJ2-3 | TRBV7-2 | CASSIRKGYTDTQYF | TGTGCCAGCAGCATTAGGAAGGGTTACACAGATACGCAGTATTTT
NA | 14 | NA | TRBJ2-3 | TRBV19 | CASSNRGGTDTQYF | TGTGCCAGTAGTAACAGGGGAGGGACAGATACGCAGTATTTT
NA | 19 | TRBD2 | TRBJ2-1 | TRBV6-6 | CASRLSGLAGPSSYNEQFF | TGTGCCAGCCGTCTTTCTGGACTAGCGGGGCCCAGCTCCTACAATGAGCAGTTCTTC
NA | 15 | NA | TRBJ1-5 | TRBV21-1 | CASSYGHFPNQPQHF | TGTGCCAGCAGTTACGGGCATTTCCCCAATCAGCCCCAGCATTTT
NA | 12 | NA | TRBJ2-5 | TRBV3-1/TRBV3-2 | CASSPNSETQYF | TGTGCCAGCAGCCCCAACTCTGAGACCCAGTACTTC
NA | 18 | NA | TRBJ1-2 | TRBV28 | CASSPPRLRRTGEIGYTF | TGTGCCAGCAGTCCCCCCAGACTCAGACGGACTGGGGAGATTGGCTACACCTTC
NA | 18 | TRBD2 | TRBJ2-7 | TRBV7-2 | CASSSPGLAGGLSYEQYF | TGTGCCAGCAGCTCTCCGGGACTAGCGGGGGGTCTTTCCTACGAGCAGTACTTC
NA | 13 | NA | TRBJ2-7 | TRBV5-1 | CASSKQSGHEQYF | TGCGCCAGCAGCAAGCAGAGTGGGCACGAGCAGTACTTC
NA | 15 | NA | TRBJ2-5 | TRBV19 | CASSISRLGQETQYF | TGTGCCAGTAGTATCTCGAGGCTAGGCCAAGAGACCCAGTACTTC
NA | 15 | TRBD1 | TRBJ2-3 | TRBV27 | CASSHTGAAQGTQYF | TGTGCCAGCAGCCACACAGGGGCGGCTCAGGGTACGCAGTATTTT
NA | 14 | TRBD1 | TRBJ1-2 | TRBV27 | CASSFSGGGYGYTF | TGTGCCAGCAGTTTTTCAGGGGGCGGCTATGGCTACACCTTC
NA | 13 | NA | TRBJ1-1 | TRBV7-3 | CASSAQGNTEAFF | TGTGCCAGCAGCGCTCAGGGGAACACTGAAGCTTTCTTT
NA | 15 | NA | TRBJ1-2 | TRBV5-4 | CASSLDRAINYGYTF | TGTGCCAGCAGCTTGGACAGGGCAATTAACTATGGCTACACCTTC
NA | 16 | TRBD1 | TRBJ1-2 | TRBV9 | CASSVFDRTGGEGYTF | TGTGCCAGCAGCGTATTTGATAGGACAGGGGGCGAGGGCTACACCTTC
once | 15 | TRBD1 | TRBJ2-5 | TRBV2 | CASSEIMGQVGAQYF | TGTGCCAGCAGTGAAATCATGGGACAGGTTGGGGCCCAGTACTTC
NA | 16 | NA | TRBJ2-3 | TRBV5-1 | CASSLEGSPFTDTQYF | TGCGCCAGCAGCTTGGAGGGTAGCCCCTTTACAGATACGCAGTATTTT
NA | 15 | NA | TRBJ1-6 | TRBV7-2 | CASSNRASYNSPLHF | TGTGCCAGCAGCAACAGGGCCTCCTATAATTCACCCCTCCACTTT
NA | 15 | TRBD1 | TRBJ2-5 | TRBV24-1 | CATSDPGQGVETQYF | TGTGCCACCAGTGATCCGGGACAGGGAGTGGAGACCCAGTACTTC
NA | 13 | TRBD1 | TRBJ1-2 | TRBV6-5 | CASRAGTDYGYTF | TGTGCCAGCAGGGCCGGGACAGACTATGGCTACACCTTC
NA | 11 | NA | TRBJ1-3 | TRBV12-3/TRBV12-4 | CASTGTRPIYF | TGTGCCAGCACAGGGACCAGGCCCATATATTTT
NA | 16 | NA | TRBJ1-1 | TRBV3-1/TRBV3-2 | CASSHATVYTAFGAFF | TGTGCCAGCAGCCATGCCACCGTCTACACCGCCTTTGGGGCTTTCTTT
once | 14 | NA | TRBJ1-4 | TRBV2 | CASRGPGINEKLFF | TGTGCCAGCAGGGGCCCAGGGATTAATGAAAAACTGTTTTTT
NA | 15 | NA | TRBJ2-3 | TRBV7-3 | CASRSTASGERTQYF | TGTGCCAGCAGATCAACGGCTTCAGGGGAGCGGACGCAGTATTTT
few | 16 | NA | TRBJ1-2 | TRBV5-4 | CASSATGTGANYGYTF | TGTGCCAGCAGCGCAACCGGGACGGGTGCTAACTATGGCTACACCTTC
NA | 15 | NA | TRBJ2-1 | TRBV5-1 | CASSLAASSYNEQFF | TGCGCCAGCAGCCTAGCTGCCAGCTCCTACAATGAGCAGTTCTTC
NA | 15 | TRBD1 | TRBJ2-5 | TRBV7-7 | CASSPRTGEQETQYF | TGTGCTAGCAGCCCACGGACAGGCGAACAAGAGACCCAGTACTTC
NA | 13 | NA | TRBJ1-2 | TRBV4-2 | CASSQAPGRGYTF | TGTGCCAGCAGCCAAGCCCCAGGGAGAGGCTACACCTTC
many | 15 | TRBD1 | TRBJ1-5 | TRBV19 | CASSKGDREFQPQHF | TGTGCCAGTAGTAAAGGGGACAGGGAGTTTCAGCCCCAGCATTTT
NA | 14 | NA | TRBJ1-6 | TRBV14 | CASSQELANSPLHF | TGTGCCAGCAGCCAAGAGCTGGCCAATTCACCCCTCCACTTT
NA | 13 | NA | TRBJ2-5 | TRBV7-9 | CASSFQREETQYF | TGTGCCAGCAGCTTCCAGCGGGAAGAGACCCAGTACTTC
NA | 13 | NA | TRBJ1-4 | TRBV12-3/TRBV12-4 | CASSAHIDEKLFF | TGTGCCAGCAGTGCACACATAGATGAAAAACTGTTTTTT
NA | 14 | NA | TRBJ1-4 | TRBV4-1 | CASSQDWQYEKLFF | TGCGCCAGCAGCCAAGATTGGCAGTATGAAAAACTGTTTTTT
NA | 14 | TRBD1 | TRBJ1-5 | TRBV19 | CASTPPDRDQPQHF | TGTGCCAGTACCCCCCCGGACAGGGATCAGCCCCAGCATTTT
NA | 15 | NA | TRBJ2-3 | TRBV3-1/TRBV3-2 | CASSQVRASTDTQYF | TGTGCCAGCAGCCAAGTGAGGGCTAGCACAGATACGCAGTATTTT
NA | 16 | NA | TRBJ2-2 | TRBV2 | CAATGRASSKTGELFF | TGTGCCGCGACGGGCAGGGCTAGTTCGAAAACCGGGGAGCTGTTTTTT
NA | 18 | TRBD1 | TRBJ1-5 | TRBV23-1 | CASSRARDREVSNQPQHF | TGCGCCAGCAGTCGGGCCCGTGACAGGGAAGTTAGCAATCAGCCCCAGCATTTT
NA | 17 | NA | TRBJ2-7 | TRBV6-6 | CASSRVGGSVSSYEQYF | TGTGCCAGCAGTCGGGTTGGCGGGTCCGTTTCCTCCTACGAGCAGTACTTC